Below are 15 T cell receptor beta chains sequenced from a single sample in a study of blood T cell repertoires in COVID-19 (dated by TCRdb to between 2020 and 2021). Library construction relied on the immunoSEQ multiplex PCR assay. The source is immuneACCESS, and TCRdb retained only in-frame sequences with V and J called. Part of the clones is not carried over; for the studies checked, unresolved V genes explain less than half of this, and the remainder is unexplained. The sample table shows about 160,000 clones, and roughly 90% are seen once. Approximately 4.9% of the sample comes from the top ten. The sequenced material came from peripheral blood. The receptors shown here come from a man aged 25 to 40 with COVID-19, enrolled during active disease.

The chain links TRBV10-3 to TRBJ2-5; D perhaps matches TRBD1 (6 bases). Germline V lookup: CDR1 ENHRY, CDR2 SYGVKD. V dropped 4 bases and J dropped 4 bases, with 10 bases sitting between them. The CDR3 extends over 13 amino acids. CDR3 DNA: TGTGCCATCAGTGGGGGGCCTGGAGAGACCCAGTACTTC. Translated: CAISGGPGETQYF.

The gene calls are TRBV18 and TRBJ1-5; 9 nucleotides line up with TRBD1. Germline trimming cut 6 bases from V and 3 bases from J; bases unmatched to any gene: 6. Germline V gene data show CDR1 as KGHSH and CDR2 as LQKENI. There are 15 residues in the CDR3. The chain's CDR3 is CASSPGTGYNQPQHF. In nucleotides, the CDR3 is TGTGCCAGCTCCCCCGGGACAGGGTACAATCAGCCCCAGCATTTT.

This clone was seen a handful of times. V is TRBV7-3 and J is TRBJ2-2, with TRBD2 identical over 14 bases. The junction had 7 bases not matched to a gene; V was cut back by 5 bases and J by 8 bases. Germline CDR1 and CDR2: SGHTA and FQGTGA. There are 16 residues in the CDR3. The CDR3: CASSPGLAGGGGELFF. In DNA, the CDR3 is TGTGCCAGCAGCCCCGGACTAGCGGGAGGAGGTGGGGAGCTGTTTTTT.

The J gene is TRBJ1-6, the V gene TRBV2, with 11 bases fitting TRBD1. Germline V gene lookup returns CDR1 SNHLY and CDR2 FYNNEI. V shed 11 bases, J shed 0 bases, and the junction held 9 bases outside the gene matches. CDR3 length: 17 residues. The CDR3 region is CAGGRDRGSSYNSPLHF. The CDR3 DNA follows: TGTGCCGGCGGTAGGGACAGGGGGTCCTCCTATAATTCACCCCTCCACTTT.

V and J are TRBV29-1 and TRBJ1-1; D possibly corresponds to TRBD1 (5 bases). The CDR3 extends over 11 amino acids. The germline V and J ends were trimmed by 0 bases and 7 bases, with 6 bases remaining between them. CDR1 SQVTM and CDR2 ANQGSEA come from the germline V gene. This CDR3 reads CSVEDQGEAFF. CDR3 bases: TGCAGCGTTGAAGATCAGGGTGAAGCTTTCTTT.

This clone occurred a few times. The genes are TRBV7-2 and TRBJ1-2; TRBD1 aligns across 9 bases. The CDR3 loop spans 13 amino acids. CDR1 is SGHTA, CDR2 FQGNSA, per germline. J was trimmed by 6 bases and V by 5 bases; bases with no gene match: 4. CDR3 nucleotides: TGTGCCAGCAGCCCAAGACAGGGGGATGGCTACACCTTC. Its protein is CASSPRQGDGYTF.

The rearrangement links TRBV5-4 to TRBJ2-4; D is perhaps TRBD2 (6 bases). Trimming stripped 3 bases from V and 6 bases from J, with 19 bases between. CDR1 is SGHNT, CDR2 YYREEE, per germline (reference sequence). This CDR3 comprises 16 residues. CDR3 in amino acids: CASSWGRDSYTNIQYF. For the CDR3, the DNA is TGTGCCAGCAGCTGGGGCCGGGACTCCTACACAAACATTCAGTACTTC. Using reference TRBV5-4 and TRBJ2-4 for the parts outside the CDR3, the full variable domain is ETGVTQSPTHLIKTRGQQVTLRCSSQSGHNTVSWYQQALGQGPQFIFQYYREEENGRGNFPPRFSGLQFPNYSSELNVNALELDDSALYLCASSWGRDSYTNIQYFGAGTRLSVL.

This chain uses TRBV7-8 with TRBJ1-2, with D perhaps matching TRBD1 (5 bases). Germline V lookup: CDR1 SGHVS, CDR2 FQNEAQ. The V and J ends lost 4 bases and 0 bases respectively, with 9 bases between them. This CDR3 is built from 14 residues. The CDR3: CASSSRQTNYGYTF. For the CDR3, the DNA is TGTGCCAGCAGCTCTCGACAGACTAACTATGGCTACACCTTC.

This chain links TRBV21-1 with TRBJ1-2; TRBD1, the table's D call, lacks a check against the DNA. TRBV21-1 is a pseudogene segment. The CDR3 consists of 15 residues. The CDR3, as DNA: TGTGCCAGCAGCGGTCCGGACAGGGGGTTGGGAGGCTACACCTTC. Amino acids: CASSGPDRGLGGYTF.

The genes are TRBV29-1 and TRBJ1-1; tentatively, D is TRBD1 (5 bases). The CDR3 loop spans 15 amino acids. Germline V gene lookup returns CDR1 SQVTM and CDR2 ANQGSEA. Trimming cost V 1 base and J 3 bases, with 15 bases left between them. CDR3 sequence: CSVEVLGGQDTEAFF. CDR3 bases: TGCAGCGTTGAAGTCCTCGGGGGTCAGGACACTGAAGCTTTCTTT.

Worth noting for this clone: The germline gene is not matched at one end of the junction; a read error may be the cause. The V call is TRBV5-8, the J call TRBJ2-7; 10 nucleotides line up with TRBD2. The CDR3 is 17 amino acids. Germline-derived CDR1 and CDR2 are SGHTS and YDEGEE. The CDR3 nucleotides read TGTGCCAGCAGCTTGGAACTAGCGGGATGGGGATCCTCCGAGCAGTACTTC. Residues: CASSLELAGWGSSEQYF.

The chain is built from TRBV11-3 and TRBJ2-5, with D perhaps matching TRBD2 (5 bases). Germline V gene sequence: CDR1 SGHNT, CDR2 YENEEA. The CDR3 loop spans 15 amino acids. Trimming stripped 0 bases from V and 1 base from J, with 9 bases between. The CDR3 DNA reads TGTGCCAGCAGCTTAGATTTCGGGGTCCAAGAGACCCAGTACTTC. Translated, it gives CASSLDFGVQETQYF.

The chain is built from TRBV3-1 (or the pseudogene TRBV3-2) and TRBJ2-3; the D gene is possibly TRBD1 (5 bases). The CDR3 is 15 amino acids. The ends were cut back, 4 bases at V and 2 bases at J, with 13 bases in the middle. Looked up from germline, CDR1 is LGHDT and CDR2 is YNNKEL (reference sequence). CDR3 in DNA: TGTGCCAGCAGCCCTACATGGGGCAACACAGATACGCAGTATTTT. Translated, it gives CASSPTWGNTDTQYF.

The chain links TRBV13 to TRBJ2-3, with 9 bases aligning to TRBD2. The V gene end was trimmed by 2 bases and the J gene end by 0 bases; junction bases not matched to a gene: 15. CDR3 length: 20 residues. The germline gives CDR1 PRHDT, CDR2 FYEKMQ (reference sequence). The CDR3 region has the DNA TGTGCCAGCAGCTTAAGCTCTCAACCGGGACTAGCAGCGAGCACAGATACGCAGTATTTT. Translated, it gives CASSLSSQPGLAASTDTQYF.

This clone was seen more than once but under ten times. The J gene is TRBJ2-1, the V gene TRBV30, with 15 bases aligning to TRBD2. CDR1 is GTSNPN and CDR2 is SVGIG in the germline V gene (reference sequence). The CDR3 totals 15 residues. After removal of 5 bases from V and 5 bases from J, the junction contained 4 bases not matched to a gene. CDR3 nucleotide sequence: TGTGCCTGGGGTGGACTAGCGGGGGGGCACAATGAGCAGTTCTTC. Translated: CAWGGLAGGHNEQFF.